This T cell receptor beta chain comes out of a study of blood T cell repertoires in COVID-19. As handled by the study authors: Using reference gene primer amplification, nucleated cell counts were estimated. Profiled with immunoSEQ multiplex PCR; TCRdb holds only in-frame clones, not every one. D and trimming were read from the DNA, whereas the V and J calls and clone size are those reported in that table. Here the sample spans approximately 90,000 clones, 86% being singletons. The CDR3 length is 15 residues. Germline trimming cut 0 bases from V and 7 bases from J; bases unmatched to any gene: 6. The germline V gene encodes CDR1 SGHKS and CDR2 YYEKEE (reference sequence).

Sequences were obtained from peripheral blood. The source is a man in his sixties with acute or convalescent COVID-19. The rearrangement links TRBV5-5 to TRBJ1-5; 8 bases agree with TRBD1. CDR3 sequence reads: CASSLAGTGLQPQHF. The CDR3, as DNA: TGTGCCAGCAGCTTGGCCGGGACAGGCCTCCAGCCCCAGCATTTT.